The 2 T cell receptor beta chains listed next were all sequenced from one sample in a study of blood T cell repertoires in COVID-19. Libraries were prepared by immunoSEQ multiplex PCR; TCRdb keeps only in-frame clonotypes and omits some of them. The sample lists around 93,000 clones; around 90% were seen once. Sequenced input: peripheral blood. Source of these receptors: a man older than 75 with acute or convalescent COVID-19.

V is TRBV6-2 or TRBV6-3 and J is TRBJ2-5; 7 bases map to TRBD1. V gave up 5 bases and J gave up 2 bases; unmatched junction bases: 8. This CDR3 comprises 15 residues. Germline CDR1 is MNHEY and CDR2 is SVGEGT. The CDR3 DNA sequence: TGTGCCAGCAGTGGGACCAGACAGGGACAAGAGACCCAGTACTTC. The encoded protein is CASSGTRQGQETQYF.

This chain links TRBV18 with TRBJ2-7; tentative D call: TRBD1 (5 bases). The V gene lost 3 bases and the J gene lost 4 bases, with 19 bases spanning the gap. Germline CDR1 reads KGHSH; CDR2 reads LQKENI. This CDR3 has 16 amino acids. This CDR3 reads CASSPPGKIIGYEQYF. The CDR3 nucleotides read TGTGCCAGCTCACCTCCAGGGAAGATAATCGGTTACGAGCAGTACTTC.